Given below is one TCR beta chain in context. The sample is drawn from a study of blood T cell repertoires in COVID-19. Sequencing was performed with immunoSEQ multiplex PCR; in TCRdb, only in-frame clones are kept and a portion is missing. The sample lists about 140,000 clones; 80% to 90% were seen once. Trimming took off 5 bases at V and 7 bases at J, with 14 bases between the two ends. The V gene's germline CDR1 is GTSNPN and CDR2 SVGIG (reference sequence). The CDR3 length is 12 residues. The rearrangement joins TRBV30 to TRBJ1-1; D is undetermined. The source material was peripheral blood. This TCR derives from a woman in her forties with acute or convalescent COVID-19. As DNA, the CDR3 is TGTGCCTGGGACAAAGAAATTTATGAAGCTTTCTTT. Its protein is CAWDKEIYEAFF.